This TCR beta chain was retrieved from a study of T-cell memory formation after mild COVID-19. General study findings and limits: Among clones contracting day 15 to 85, CD4/CD8 was balanced, whereas later expanders leaned CD4+.

As to this clonotype: Its specificity is not known.

TCRdb used MiXCR to reprocess the 5' RACE reads, holding one entry per CDR3 protein. In the table there are about 270,000 distinct CDR3 sequences, roughly 16% of which are singletons. Sequenced: PBMCs or a T cell subset sorted from them (not recorded which). This TCR was sampled from a man between 18 and 29 years old who had mild COVID-19 (a few samples of this study predate the infection). Cell type and time point are not known.

The CDR3 region is CASSQWDYEGDTGELFF. The CDR3 DNA reads as TGCGCCAGCAGCCAATGGGATTATGAGGGAGACACCGGGGAGCTGTTTTTT. The chain uses TRBV4-3 and TRBJ2-2; possible D gene TRBD2, 5 bases. V dropped 2 bases and J dropped 3 bases, with 16 bases sitting between them. The CDR3 runs 17 residues. CDR1 is LGHNA and CDR2 is YSLEER in the germline V gene.